This TCR beta chain was found in a study of OX40 agonist ivuxolimab in advanced cancers. Study conclusions and caveats: Normalized T-cell clonal expansion was also low in a subset of nonresponders.

In regard to this clone: The antigen is undetermined.

Patients who had autoimmune disease history or got systemic immunosuppression were left out. Trimming took off 3 bases at V and 4 bases at J, with 16 bases between the two ends. The CDR3 spans 15 residues. Clones were read by immunoSEQ multiplex PCR, and TCRdb kept only the in-frame ones, dropping some. This sample has tens of thousands of clones, with 85% to 95% found just once. The specimen comprised CD4+ or CD8+ T cells sorted from blood, sampled in a trial of the OX40 agonist ivuxolimab. V and J are TRBV23-1 and TRBJ2-7; no reliable D call. TRBV23-1 has ORF status, its function being uncertain. This receptor was identified in an adult with an advanced solid tumor such as melanoma, head and neck, liver or kidney cancer. The CDR3 spells CASSHVTSWAYEQYV. CDR3 nucleotides: TGCGCCAGCAGTCACGTAACCTCATGGGCGTACGAGCAGTACGTC.